These 20 T cell receptor beta chains were all obtained from the same sample, sequenced in a study of T-cell memory formation after mild COVID-19. TCRdb itself ran the 5' RACE reads through MiXCR, one entry per CDR3 protein. The data hold approximately 89,000 distinct CDR3 sequences, with approximately 23% observed a single time. The material sequenced was PBMCs or a T cell subset sorted from them (not recorded which). The receptors come from a man between 18 and 35 years old who had mild COVID-19 (a few samples of this study predate the infection). Cell type and time point are not known.

The CDR3 reads CASSYSGQGNGYTF. Here the CDR3 DNA reads TGTGCCAGCAGTTACTCGGGACAGGGGAATGGCTACACCTTC. The V gene is TRBV6-5, the J gene TRBJ1-2, with 10 bases that match TRBD1. CDR1 is MNHEY and CDR2 is SVGAGI in the germline V gene. The CDR3 has 14 residues. V was clipped by 0 bases and J by 6 bases; unmatched bases: 1.

This clonotype was observed a few times. This chain connects TRBV7-2 to TRBJ2-5; no firm D call. Looked up from germline, CDR1 is SGHTA and CDR2 is FQGNSA. The length of the CDR3 is 15 residues. V lost 1 base and J 9 bases, leaving 18 bases between the germline ends. The CDR3 loop reads CASSLGRHGFNAQYF. The CDR3 DNA reads as TGTGCCAGCAGCTTAGGCCGGCACGGCTTTAACGCCCAGTACTTC.

The gene calls are TRBV4-1 and TRBJ1-2; D not certain. The CDR3 extends over 14 amino acids. Between the trimmed V and J ends, which lost 3 bases and 4 bases, there was a span of 12 bases. Germline-derived CDR1 and CDR2 are MGHRA and YSYEKL. The CDR3: CASSQQWQVYGYTF. CDR3 in DNA: TGCGCCAGCAGCCAGCAGTGGCAGGTCTATGGCTACACCTTC.

This clonotype was observed a few times. V usage is TRBV9 and J usage is TRBJ1-1, with D possibly being TRBD1 (6 bases). V was clipped by 7 bases and J by 5 bases, with 9 bases between them. CDR3 length: 11 amino acids. The V gene's germline CDR1 is SGDLS and CDR2 YYNGEE. The DNA of the CDR3 is TGTGCCAGCGCAAGGGGGACTGAAGCTTTCTTT. Encoded protein: CASARGTEAFF.

A few counts support this clonotype. The chain joins TRBV29-1 to TRBJ2-1; 7 bases map to TRBD2. Per germline, CDR1 SQVTM and CDR2 ANQGSEA. The CDR3 contains 14 residues. V was pared by 7 bases and J by 7 bases, with 13 bases of the junction left unmatched. The CDR3 DNA sequence: TGCAGCGCCGCGGGACTACTGTTTATAAATGAGCAGTTCTTC. Residues: CSAAGLLFINEQFF.

A few counts support this clonotype. The V and J genes are TRBV6-6 and TRBJ1-2; D might be TRBD1 (5 bases). Trimming took 6 bases from V and 5 from J, leaving 10 bases between them. This CDR3 comprises 12 residues. Germline-derived CDR1 and CDR2 are MNHNY and SVGAGI (reference sequence). The CDR3, as DNA: TGTGCCAGCAGCAGGGATTTATATGGCTACACCTTC. Encoded protein: CASSRDLYGYTF.

Ten or more counts support this clonotype. The gene calls are TRBV4-1 and TRBJ1-1; D unclear. Germline V gene lookup returns CDR1 MGHRA and CDR2 YSYEKL. Trimming shortened V by 0 bases and J by 1 base, and 9 bases separated the two germline ends. This CDR3 comprises 15 residues. The CDR3 loop reads CASSQEDGGNTEAFF. The CDR3 DNA sequence: TGCGCCAGCAGCCAAGAAGATGGTGGGAACACTGAAGCTTTCTTT.

This clonotype was picked up a small number of times. The chain links TRBV7-2 to TRBJ2-7, with D maybe TRBD1 (6 bases). The CDR3 runs 14 residues. From germline, CDR1 is SGHTA and CDR2 FQGNSA. Trimming removed 5 bases at V and 2 bases at J, with 13 bases between. In DNA, the CDR3 is TGTGCCAGCAGCGACTATGGGGGCCCCTACGAGCAGTACGTC. It is translated as CASSDYGGPYEQYV.

In its sample, this clonotype was seen a few times. The chain couples TRBV5-1 to TRBJ1-1, with D possibly matching TRBD1 (5 bases). The length of the CDR3 is 14 residues. Germline V CDR1 and CDR2: SGHRS, YFSETQ. Between the trimmed V and J ends, which lost 0 bases and 1 base, there was a span of 7 bases. The CDR3: CASSLAGKNTEAFF. For the CDR3, the DNA is TGCGCCAGCAGCTTGGCAGGGAAGAACACTGAAGCTTTCTTT.

This chain joins TRBV11-2 and TRBJ1-2, with 7 bases fitting TRBD1. The CDR3 spans 14 residues. Germline assignment: CDR1 SGHAT and CDR2 FQNNGV. J gave up 3 bases and V 7 bases, and 8 bases lay outside the gene matches. CDR3 sequence reads: CASNQQGRDYGYTF. DNA of the CDR3: TGTGCCAGCAACCAACAGGGGCGAGACTATGGCTACACCTTC.

The chain carries TRBV4-3 and TRBJ1-2; D is unresolved. Between the trimmed V and J ends, which lost 0 bases and 4 bases, there was a span of 3 bases. Germline lookup yields CDR1 LGHNA and CDR2 YSLEER. This CDR3 has 12 residues. The CDR3 DNA sequence: TGCGCCAGCAGCCAAGACACCTATGGCTACACCTTC. This encodes CASSQDTYGYTF.

The rearrangement links TRBV19 to TRBJ2-5; 10 bases agree with TRBD2. This CDR3 comprises 15 residues. The junction had 8 bases not matched to a gene; V was cut back by 6 bases and J by 4 bases. The germline V gene encodes CDR1 LNHDA and CDR2 SQIVND (reference sequence). CDR3 sequence reads: CASSPSGGRRETQYF. CDR3 in DNA: TGTGCCAGTAGCCCTAGCGGGGGTCGTCGAGAGACCCAGTACTTC.

The chain carries TRBV7-9 and TRBJ1-3; TRBD1 aligns across 7 bases. With V trimmed by 5 bases and J by 0 bases, 4 bases remained unmatched. From germline, CDR1 is SEHNR and CDR2 FQNEAQ (reference sequence). This CDR3 is 15 amino acids long. This CDR3 is CASSPGQFSGNTIYF. In DNA form, the CDR3 reads TGTGCCAGCAGCCCGGGACAGTTCTCTGGAAACACCATATATTTT.

This clonotype has more than one count but fewer than ten. The rearrangement joins TRBV3-2 to TRBJ2-7; the D segment call TRBD1 is taken from the table without a DNA check. TRBV3-2 is classified as a pseudogene. This CDR3 is built from 14 residues. The CDR3 DNA reads as TGTGCCAGCAGCCTGGGACAGGGCTTCTACGAGCAGTACTTC. Its protein product is CASSLGQGFYEQYF.

The V gene is TRBV29-1, the J gene TRBJ1-1; possible D gene TRBD1, 5 bases. Germline V gene lookup returns CDR1 SQVTM and CDR2 ANQGSEA. The CDR3 is 11 amino acids. V was trimmed by 2 bases and J by 8 bases, leaving 9 bases between them. The CDR3 spells CSVESGFEAFF. The CDR3 DNA follows: TGCAGCGTTGAATCAGGGTTCGAAGCTTTCTTT.

This clonotype was observed a handful of times. The V call is TRBV4-1, the J call TRBJ2-3; the D is unclear. CDR1 and CDR2 from the germline V gene are MGHRA and YSYEKL. There are 14 residues in the CDR3. V was pared by 2 bases and J by 2 bases, with 8 bases between. The CDR3 region is CASSQNGVTDTQYF. The CDR3 coding sequence is TGCGCCAGCAGCCAAAATGGAGTCACAGATACGCAGTATTTT.

The gene calls are TRBV9 and TRBJ2-2; 9 positions match TRBD2. CDR1 is SGDLS and CDR2 is YYNGEE in the germline V gene. This CDR3 is built from 15 residues. V was pared by 6 bases and J by 5 bases, with 8 bases of the junction left unmatched. The CDR3 sequence: CASTAGGVRTGELFF. CDR3 DNA sequence: TGTGCCAGCACGGCGGGGGGGGTGCGGACCGGGGAGCTGTTTTTT.

This clonotype was picked up a small number of times. The V and J genes are TRBV29-1 and TRBJ2-1, with D perhaps assigned TRBD1 or TRBD2 (5 bases each). The CDR3 consists of 14 residues. Germline loops: CDR1 SQVTM, CDR2 ANQGSEA. The V end was cut by 0 bases, the J end by 5 bases, with 11 bases between. Here the CDR3 DNA reads TGCAGCGTTGAAGATGGGGACCCTGACAATGAGCAGTTCTTC. Residues: CSVEDGDPDNEQFF.

This chain uses TRBV7-9 with TRBJ1-5; D might be TRBD1 (6 bases). The CDR3 totals 16 residues. V was trimmed by 5 bases and J by 2 bases, leaving 16 bases between them. Germline values: CDR1 SEHNR, CDR2 FQNEAQ (reference sequence). DNA of the CDR3: TGTGCCAGCAGCAAAGGGGGGGGCTTCGGCAATCAGCCCCAGCATTTT. It yields the protein CASSKGGGFGNQPQHF.

The genes are TRBV20-1 and TRBJ2-1, with a weak D call TRBD2 (5 bases). The germline gives CDR1 DFQATT, CDR2 SNEGSKA (reference sequence). This CDR3 spans 16 amino acids. V lost 3 bases and J lost 2, with 17 bases in between. This CDR3 reads CSASTVEEVAYNEQFF. The CDR3 nucleotides are TGCAGTGCTAGTACAGTAGAGGAGGTCGCCTACAATGAGCAGTTCTTC.